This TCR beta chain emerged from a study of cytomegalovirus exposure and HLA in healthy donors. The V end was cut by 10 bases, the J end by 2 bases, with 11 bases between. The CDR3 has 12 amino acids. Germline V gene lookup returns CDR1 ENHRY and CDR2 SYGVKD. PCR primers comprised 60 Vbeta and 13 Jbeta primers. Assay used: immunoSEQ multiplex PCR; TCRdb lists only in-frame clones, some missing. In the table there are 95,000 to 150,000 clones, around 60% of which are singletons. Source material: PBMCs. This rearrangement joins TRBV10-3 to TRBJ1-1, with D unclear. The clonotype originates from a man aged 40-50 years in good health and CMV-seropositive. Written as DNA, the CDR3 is TGTGCCACCGCGACTGGTAACACTGAAGCTTTCTTT. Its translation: CATATGNTEAFF.